Listed below are T cell receptor beta chains from one sample, sequenced in a study of blood T cell repertoires in COVID-19. Profiled with immunoSEQ multiplex PCR; TCRdb holds only in-frame clones, not every one. The repertoire holds 200,000 to 300,000 clones, with roughly 81% as singletons. Input material: peripheral blood. The receptor source for this set is a man over 45 with acute or convalescent COVID-19. Both conserved end residues are part of each CDR3. The D gene is left open where the match is weak. The listing skips clone size in some rows; elsewhere it reads once, few, many or a size class.

NA	TRBV29-1	NA	TRBJ1-2	TGCAGCGTTTCTCCCAGGGGTAACGCTAACTATGGCTACACCTTC	CSVSPRGNANYGYTF
NA	TRBV4-2	NA	TRBJ1-5	TGTGCCAGCAGCCGAGATGGAGGGTCCAATCAGCCCCAGCATTTT	CASSRDGGSNQPQHF
TRBD1	TRBV10-1	NA	TRBJ2-7	TGCGCCAGCAGCCGGGACAGGGCGGCCTACGAGCAGTACTTC	CASSRDRAAYEQYF
NA	TRBV6-5	NA	TRBJ2-7	TGTGCCAGCAGTACAAGTCGCTCGCGGTACGAGCAGTACTTC	CASSTSRSRYEQYF
NA	TRBV7-9	NA	TRBJ1-4	TGTGCCAGCTCCGGGTTGTCTAATGAAAAACTGTTTTTT	CASSGLSNEKLFF
TRBD1	TRBV5-1	NA	TRBJ2-2	TGCGCCAGCAGCTCTCAACAGGGGGCTATGACCGGGGAGCTGTTTTTT	CASSSQQGAMTGELFF
TRBD2	TRBV27	once	TRBJ2-1	TGTGCCAGCAGTTTAAGGCGGGGGGGCCCCCATGAGCAGTTCTTC	CASSLRRGGPHEQFF
NA	TRBV24-1	once	TRBJ1-1	TGTGCCACCAGGGCCAGCGCGCGAGGAGGGATGAACACTGAAGCTTTCTTT	CATRASARGGMNTEAFF
NA	TRBV6-1	NA	TRBJ2-3	TGTGCCAGCAGTGATCGCAACAGGGCCCCAGATACGCAGTATTTT	CASSDRNRAPDTQYF
TRBD1	TRBV12-3/TRBV12-4	NA	TRBJ1-1	TGTGCCAGCAGTTTGGACAGGACCCGAGGAGCTTTCTTT	CASSLDRTRGAFF
TRBD1	TRBV6-6	once	TRBJ1-4	TGTGCCAGCAGTTACCCGTCCGGGACAGGGAACGAAAAACTGTTTTTT	CASSYPSGTGNEKLFF
NA	TRBV6-4	NA	TRBJ2-1	TGTGCCAGCAGTGACAGGGAGAGGGATGAGCAGTTCTTC	CASSDRERDEQFF
NA	TRBV6-5	NA	TRBJ2-1	TGTGCCAGCAGTTACTTTCAAGAGCAAAATGAGCAGTTCTTC	CASSYFQEQNEQFF
NA	TRBV7-8	NA	TRBJ1-2	TGTGCCAGCAGCTTAGCGCGGTCAGGGGCGAATGGCTACACCTTC	CASSLARSGANGYTF
NA	TRBV7-8	once	TRBJ2-1	TGTGCCAGCAGCTTAGCCCCTGGGGGCGGGGGGCAGTTCTTC	CASSLAPGGGGQFF
TRBD1	TRBV5-1	NA	TRBJ2-3	TGCGCCAGCAGCTTGGGTAGGGGGCCAGATACGCAGTATTTT	CASSLGRGPDTQYF
TRBD2	TRBV3-1/TRBV3-2	once	TRBJ2-1	TGTGCCAGCAGCCGGACTAGCAATGAGCAGTTCTTC	CASSRTSNEQFF
NA	TRBV7-9	NA	TRBJ1-1	TGTGCCAGCAGCTCGCCGCGGGAGAAGCCCGACACTGAAGCTTTCTTT	CASSSPREKPDTEAFF
TRBD2	TRBV5-6	few	TRBJ2-2	TGTGCCAGCAGCTCTAGCGGGAGGTTTGTCGGGGAGCTGTTTTTT	CASSSSGRFVGELFF
TRBD1	TRBV29-1	NA	TRBJ1-1	TGCAGCGTCCTAAGGACAGGGGGAGGCACTGAAGCTTTCTTT	CSVLRTGGGTEAFF
NA	TRBV3-1/TRBV3-2	NA	TRBJ1-1	TGTGCCAGCAGCCAGGGGGCGGGCCCCACTGAAGCTTTCTTT	CASSQGAGPTEAFF
NA	TRBV10-3	NA	TRBJ2-6	TGTGCCATCAGTGACAGCTCTGGGGCCAACGTCCTGACTTTC	CAISDSSGANVLTF
TRBD1	TRBV4-2	NA	TRBJ2-7	TGTGCCAGCAGCCAGGAAAGCGGGACAGGGGGCCCAGGCGAGCAGTACTTC	CASSQESGTGGPGEQYF
NA	TRBV7-3	NA	TRBJ2-7	TGTGCCAGCAGCTTGGTCCCCGGGGCCTACGAGCAGTACTTC	CASSLVPGAYEQYF
NA	TRBV24-1	NA	TRBJ2-1	TGTGCCACCAGTGATTCAGGGGTAAGCTCCTACAATGAGCAGTTCTTC	CATSDSGVSSYNEQFF
NA	TRBV6-5	NA	TRBJ1-1	TGTGCCAGCGCTTCGACAGGCTTGGGGAACACTGAAGCTTTCTTT	CASASTGLGNTEAFF
NA	TRBV7-9	once	TRBJ1-4	TGTGCCAGCAGCCGAAACCTACAGGGAGATAATGAAAAACTGTTTTTT	CASSRNLQGDNEKLFF
TRBD1	TRBV7-9	once	TRBJ2-7	TGTGCCAGCAGGGGGGGACAGGGGACCTACGAGCAGTACTTC	CASRGGQGTYEQYF
NA	TRBV6-1	NA	TRBJ1-5	TGTGCCAGCAGTGAAAGTTTGAGTCACTTAAGCAATCAGCCCCAGCATTTT	CASSESLSHLSNQPQHF
NA	TRBV18	NA	TRBJ2-7	TGTGCCAGCTCACCACTTAGCCCGGGAGAGCAGTACTTC	CASSPLSPGEQYF
NA	TRBV4-1	NA	TRBJ1-5	TGCGCCAGCAGCCAAGACAGGTCGAGCAATCAGCCCCAGCATTTT	CASSQDRSSNQPQHF
NA	TRBV2	NA	TRBJ1-5	TGTGCCAGCAGTGAATGGGGCCGCGGTCAGCCCCAGCATTTT	CASSEWGRGQPQHF
TRBD2	TRBV19	NA	TRBJ2-1	TGTGCCAGTAGTATGGGACTAGCGGGATACGAGCAGTTCTTC	CASSMGLAGYEQFF
TRBD2	TRBV4-1	NA	TRBJ2-7	TGCGCCAGCAGCCAAGCAGTACTAGCGGGGGGCTACGAGCAGTACTTC	CASSQAVLAGGYEQYF
NA	TRBV12-3/TRBV12-4	many	TRBJ1-5	TGTGCCAGCAGTTTAAACTCCAATCAGCCCCAGCATTTT	CASSLNSNQPQHF